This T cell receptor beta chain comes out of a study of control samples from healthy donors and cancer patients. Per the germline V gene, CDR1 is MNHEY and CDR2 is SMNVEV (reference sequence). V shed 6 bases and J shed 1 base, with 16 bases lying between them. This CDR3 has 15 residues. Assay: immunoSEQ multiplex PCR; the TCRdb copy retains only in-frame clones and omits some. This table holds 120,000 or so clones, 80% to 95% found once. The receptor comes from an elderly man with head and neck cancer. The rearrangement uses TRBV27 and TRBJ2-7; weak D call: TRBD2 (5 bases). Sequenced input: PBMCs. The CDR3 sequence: CASRQDGINSYEQYF. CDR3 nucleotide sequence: TGTGCCAGCAGACAAGACGGGATCAATTCCTACGAGCAGTACTTC.